The next 25 T cell receptor beta chains were all read from a single sample in a study of OX40 agonist ivuxolimab in advanced cancers. Using immunoSEQ multiplex PCR, the repertoire was profiled, and TCRdb retains in-frame clones only, with some absent. The sample shows tens of thousands of clones, roughly 82% of them seen only once. The source was CD4+ or CD8+ T cells sorted from blood, collected in a trial of the OX40 agonist ivuxolimab. These receptors originate from an adult with an advanced solid tumor such as melanoma, head and neck, liver or kidney cancer.

This clone was detected once. The V and J genes are TRBV6-5 and TRBJ2-7, with a possible D match to TRBD1 (6 bases). The V gene lost 0 bases and the J gene lost 3 bases, with 15 bases spanning the gap. In germline, CDR1 is MNHEY, CDR2 SVGAGI. This CDR3 is built from 16 residues. CDR3 region: CASSYSNTGLSYEQYF. In DNA, the CDR3 is TGTGCCAGCAGTTACTCGAACACAGGGTTGAGCTACGAGCAGTACTTC.

This sequence joins TRBV5-6 and TRBJ1-5; no clear D gene. This CDR3 has 14 amino acids. The V and J ends lost 0 bases and 5 bases respectively, with 9 bases between them. Germline assignment: CDR1 SGHDT and CDR2 YYEEEE. CDR3 loop: CASSLGPADQPQHF. The CDR3 DNA reads as TGTGCCAGCAGCTTGGGGCCAGCCGATCAGCCCCAGCATTTT.

This clone was seen more than once but under ten times. The chain employs TRBV2 and TRBJ2-3; 12 nucleotides match TRBD2. J gave up 13 bases and V 6 bases, and 5 bases lay outside the gene matches. This CDR3 region has 12 residues. From germline, CDR1 is SNHLY and CDR2 FYNNEI. In nucleotides, the CDR3 is TGTGCCAGCAGGTGGACTAGCGGGAAAGAGTATTTT. It yields the protein CASRWTSGKEYF.

The V gene is TRBV19, the J gene TRBJ2-1; 14 bases fit TRBD2. The CDR3 has 14 residues. Germline V gene lookup returns CDR1 LNHDA and CDR2 SQIVND (reference sequence). V lost 4 bases to trimming and J lost 14 bases; unmatched junction nucleotides: 7. The chain's CDR3 is CASSTGLAGVGKFF. The CDR3 DNA is TGTGCCAGTAGTACGGGACTAGCGGGAGTGGGGAAGTTCTTC. Full variable domain (rest looked up from reference TRBV19 and TRBJ2-1): DGGITQSPKYLFRKEGQNVTLSCEQNLNHDAMYWYRQDPGQGLRLIYYSQIVNDFQKGDIAEGYSVSREKKESFPLTVTSAQKNPTAFYLCASSTGLAGVGKFFGPGTRLTVL.

This clone is judged medium-sized (0.01 to 0.1%). The J gene is TRBJ1-1, the V gene TRBV28, with D uncertain. This CDR3 spans 11 amino acids. V dropped 6 bases and J dropped 1 base, with 3 bases sitting between them. Germline V gene sequence: CDR1 MDHEN, CDR2 SYDVKM. CDR3 residues: CASRRNTEAFF. The CDR3 DNA sequence: TGTGCCAGCAGGCGGAACACTGAAGCTTTCTTT.

The chain uses TRBV19 and TRBJ1-6, with a tentative D call TRBD1 (6 bases). The CDR3 is 15 amino acids. Trimming took 7 bases from V and 7 from J, leaving 17 bases between them. Germline CDR1 is LNHDA and CDR2 is SQIVND (reference sequence). The DNA for the CDR3 is TGTGCCAGTAACATACAGGGTACGGAAAATTCACCCCTCCACTTT. Its translation: CASNIQGTENSPLHF.

The chain combines TRBV5-5 with TRBJ2-7, with D uncertain. The CDR3 covers 14 residues. Trimming left V 0 bases short and J 0 bases short, with 7 bases between. The germline CDR1 and CDR2 sequences are SGHKS and YYEKEE (reference sequence). The CDR3 protein is CASSLVSGSYEQYF. DNA for the CDR3: TGTGCCAGCAGCTTGGTATCAGGCTCCTACGAGCAGTACTTC.

V and J are TRBV28 and TRBJ1-5; 7 bases fit TRBD1. V gave up 1 base and J gave up 6 bases; unmatched junction bases: 9. The V gene's germline CDR1 is MDHEN and CDR2 SYDVKM. CDR3 length equals 16 residues. CDR3 sequence: CASSLLVLQGSQPQHF. The CDR3 bases are TGTGCCAGCAGTTTATTGGTTTTACAGGGGAGTCAGCCCCAGCATTTT.

A single count supports this clone. The chain has TRBV7-9 and TRBJ1-2; perhaps TRBD1 as D (5 bases). Trimming pared 3 bases from V and 8 bases from J, leaving 13 bases between. This CDR3 region has 13 residues. CDR1 is SEHNR and CDR2 is FQNEAQ in the germline V gene (reference sequence). Written as DNA, the CDR3 is TGTGCCAGCAGCTTGTCCGCGACAGAAGGCTACACCTTC. This encodes CASSLSATEGYTF.

The rearrangement links TRBV5-1 to TRBJ2-7; tentatively, D is TRBD1 (6 bases). Trimming removed 0 bases at V and 3 bases at J, with 13 bases between. Germline assignment: CDR1 SGHRS and CDR2 YFSETQ. CDR3 length: 15 amino acids. CDR3 sequence reads: CASSLEGTPIYEQYF. CDR3 nucleotides: TGCGCCAGCAGCTTGGAGGGGACACCCATCTACGAGCAGTACTTC.

The V and J genes are TRBV7-2 and TRBJ2-1; D is perhaps TRBD1 or TRBD2 (8 bases each). Germline V gives CDR1 SGHTA, CDR2 FQGNSA. This CDR3 comprises 15 residues. Trimming cost V 5 bases and J 6 bases, with 17 bases left between them. CDR3 coding DNA: TGTGCCAGCAGCCCGACAGGGGCGGGGGGCAATGAGCAGTTCTTC. It is translated as CASSPTGAGGNEQFF.

This clone is classed as medium-sized (0.01 to 0.1%). The chain links TRBV2 to TRBJ1-1, with no clear D. Germline assignment: CDR1 SNHLY and CDR2 FYNNEI. CDR3 length equals 14 residues. Deletions cut 8 bases from V and 7 bases from J, with 20 bases between. CDR3 sequence: CASALKAARVEAFF. The CDR3 bases are TGTGCCAGCGCCCTCAAGGCGGCGAGAGTTGAAGCTTTCTTT.

This chain uses TRBV28 with TRBJ1-1; no firm D call. CDR3 length: 13 amino acids. CDR1 is MDHEN and CDR2 is SYDVKM in the germline V gene. Deletions cut 10 bases from V and 0 bases from J, with 12 bases between. The CDR3 DNA sequence: TGTGCCACCACGGGTGGGATGAACACTGAAGCTTTCTTT. Translating it yields CATTGGMNTEAFF.

This clone was counted a single time. The chain has TRBV5-4 and TRBJ1-4; 8 nucleotides match TRBD1. This CDR3 contains 14 residues. Looked up from germline, CDR1 is SGHNT and CDR2 is YYREEE (reference sequence). J gave up 8 bases and V 4 bases, and 7 bases lay outside the gene matches. The CDR3 loop reads CASSRQGTKEKLFF. Written as DNA, the CDR3 is TGTGCCAGCAGCAGACAGGGGACGAAAGAAAAACTGTTTTTT.

V and J are TRBV28 and TRBJ2-1; D unclear. This CDR3 comprises 12 residues. Trimming took off 5 bases at V and 6 bases at J, with 8 bases between the two ends. Germline V lookup: CDR1 MDHEN, CDR2 SYDVKM. CDR3 sequence: CASSPLPNEQFF. CDR3 bases: TGTGCCAGCAGTCCTCTCCCCAATGAGCAGTTCTTC.

V and J are TRBV6-5 and TRBJ1-4; no reliable D call. V was shortened by 5 bases and J by 11 bases, with 18 bases between the two germline ends. The CDR3 consists of 14 residues. The germline gives CDR1 MNHEY, CDR2 SVGAGI. In DNA form, the CDR3 reads TGTGCCAGCAGTAACGACCCATCGAGGATGAAACTGTTTTTT. Encoded protein: CASSNDPSRMKLFF.

This chain uses TRBV15 with TRBJ2-5; 10 bases line up with TRBD1. V lost 7 bases and J lost 5; bases outside the gene matches: 4. Looked up from germline, CDR1 is LNHNV and CDR2 is YYDKDF (reference sequence). The CDR3 covers 13 residues. CDR3: CATKTGGEETQYF. For the CDR3, the DNA is TGTGCCACCAAGACAGGGGGCGAGGAGACCCAGTACTTC.

This clone showed up just a few times. This CDR3 reads CASSYGNQPQHF. The CDR3 DNA reads as TGTGCCAGCAGTTACGGCAATCAGCCCCAGCATTTT. The chain employs TRBV28 and TRBJ1-5, with D unresolved. There are 12 residues in the CDR3. V lost 4 bases and J lost 2, with 3 bases in between. Germline V gives CDR1 MDHEN, CDR2 SYDVKM.

In DNA, the CDR3 is TGTGCCAGCAGCGAGGGACTAGCTAACTACAATGAGCAGTTCTTC. Translating gives CASSEGLANYNEQFF. V gene TRBV27 combines with J gene TRBJ2-1; 9 bases fit TRBD2. J lost 3 bases, V lost 6 bases, and 6 bases had no gene match. The CDR3 covers 15 residues. Germline CDR1 and CDR2: MNHEY and SMNVEV (reference sequence).

This rearrangement joins TRBV10-1 to TRBJ2-3; tentative D call: TRBD2 (5 bases). The CDR3 extends over 13 amino acids. Germline lookup yields CDR1 WNHNN and CDR2 SYGVQD (reference sequence). V lost 9 bases, J lost 2 bases, and 12 bases lay in between. CDR3 in DNA: TGCGCCAGTAGCAAGCGGATCACAGATACGCAGTATTTT. Translation gives CASSKRITDTQYF.

This clone was counted between two and nine times. This chain joins TRBV28 and TRBJ1-1; no definite D call. With 7 bases removed from V and 0 bases from J, the gap between germline ends came to 12 bases. There are 14 residues in the CDR3. Germline CDR1 reads MDHEN; CDR2 reads SYDVKM. The DNA for the CDR3 is TGTGCCAGCATTTCCCCTCCTTTGAACACTGAAGCTTTCTTT. Translated: CASISPPLNTEAFF.

V is TRBV16 and J is TRBJ2-5; D gene ambiguous. Germline loops: CDR1 KGHSY, CDR2 FQNENV. V was clipped by 4 bases and J by 10 bases, with 19 bases between them. The CDR3 covers 14 residues. The CDR3 sequence is CASSPPGWNSHQYF. The CDR3 nucleotides are TGTGCCAGCAGCCCCCCCGGTTGGAACAGCCACCAGTACTTC. Full variable domain (remainder filled in from reference TRBV16 and TRBJ2-5): GEEVAQTPKHLVRGEGQKAKLYCAPIKGHSYVFWYQQVLKNEFKFLISFQNENVFDETGMPKERFSAKCLPNSPCSLEIQATKLEDSAVYFCASSPPGWNSHQYFGPGTRLLVL.

This clone was detected a few times. The chain has TRBV19 and TRBJ2-7; TRBD1 aligns across 9 bases. The CDR3 contains 15 residues. Germline trimming cut 5 bases from V and 2 bases from J; bases unmatched to any gene: 7. Germline V gene lookup returns CDR1 LNHDA and CDR2 SQIVND (reference sequence). The CDR3, as DNA: TGTGCCAGTAGTCCCTCCGGGACAGGGCCCTACGAGCAGTACTTC. Translation gives CASSPSGTGPYEQYF.

This chain connects TRBV19 to TRBJ2-2; 11 nucleotides align to TRBD1. This CDR3 has 17 amino acids. J lost 2 bases, V lost 3 bases, and 5 bases had no gene match. CDR1 is LNHDA, CDR2 SQIVND, per germline (reference sequence). CDR3 in DNA: TGTGCCAGTAGTATCGGGACAGGGGGATTCAACACCGGGGAGCTGTTTTTT. Protein product: CASSIGTGGFNTGELFF.

The rearrangement uses TRBV5-1 and TRBJ2-5; D is undetermined. V dropped 6 bases and J dropped 4 bases, with 16 bases sitting between them. The CDR3 has 14 amino acids. Germline CDR1 is SGHRS and CDR2 is YFSETQ. The DNA of the CDR3 is TGCGCCAGCACCCAATCCCGGAGAGGAGAGACCCAGTACTTC. It translates to CASTQSRRGETQYF. The full variable domain, in which reference TRBV5-1 and TRBJ2-5 provide the parts outside the CDR3, is KAGVTQTPRYLIKTRGQQVTLSCSPISGHRSVSWYQQTPGQGLQFLFEYFSETQRNKGNFPGRFSGRQFSNSRSEMNVSTLELGDSALYLCASTQSRRGETQYFGPGTRLLVL.